These 13 T cell receptor beta chains were all obtained from the same sample, sequenced in a study of blood T cells in healthy people across ages. It was with a sample-barcoded 5' primer and a J-beta primer mix that a second PCR of roughly 7 to 12 cycles was run. TCRdb re-called the 5' RACE reads with MiXCR, one entry per CDR3 protein. The table records some 1.4 million distinct CDR3 sequences, 40% to 50% of them present only once. The sample taken for sequencing was blood. The origin of the receptors is a woman younger than 30 in good health.

In its sample, this clonotype was seen a few times. The chain carries TRBV10-3 and TRBJ2-1; TRBD2 matches 11 bases. Germline assignment: CDR1 ENHRY and CDR2 SYGVKD. This CDR3 contains 15 residues. With V trimmed by 8 bases and J by 6 bases, 9 bases remained unmatched. The CDR3 sequence is CAIRGLAGGLNEQFF. CDR3 sequence (DNA): TGTGCCATCCGGGGGCTAGCGGGAGGTCTCAATGAGCAGTTCTTC.

This clonotype has a handful of counts. The rearrangement joins TRBV2 to TRBJ2-7; TRBD2 is a possible D gene (5 bases). Germline values: CDR1 SNHLY, CDR2 FYNNEI. V gave up 6 bases and J gave up 0 bases, with 9 bases separating them. The CDR3 runs 13 residues. The CDR3 loop reads CASSKRHSYEQYF. CDR3 bases: TGTGCCAGCAGCAAGCGGCACTCCTACGAGCAGTACTTC.

The chain couples TRBV6-1 to TRBJ2-1, with D possibly matching TRBD2 (6 bases). CDR3 length equals 15 residues. Germline V CDR1 and CDR2: MNHNS, SASEGT. V lost 5 bases to trimming and J lost 4 bases, with 15 bases between them. CDR3 coding DNA: TGTGCCAGCAGTACCTGGTGGGAGGCTTACAATGAGCAGTTCTTC. Its translation: CASSTWWEAYNEQFF.

J is TRBJ2-4 and V is TRBV9, with 14 bases identical to TRBD2. Matching the DNA end better, TRBJ2-7 makes the J call doubtful. Germline CDR1 SGDLS, CDR2 YYNGEE. This CDR3 contains 17 residues. CDR3 protein: CASSPTGTSGGWYEQYF. CDR3 coding DNA: TGTGCCAGCAGTCCAACCGGGACTAGCGGGGGATGGTACGAGCAGTACTTC.

This clonotype showed up just a few times. The chain couples TRBV4-1 to TRBJ2-3; 8 nucleotides line up with TRBD2. Losses at the gene ends were 3 bases for V and 0 bases for J; bases not matched to a gene: 8. This CDR3 has 17 residues. In germline, CDR1 is MGHRA, CDR2 YSYEKL. CDR3 nucleotide sequence: TGCGCCAGCAGCCACCCCCGGGCTAGCGGGAGCACAGATACGCAGTATTTT. Translation: CASSHPRASGSTDTQYF.

This clonotype was observed a handful of times. The V and J genes are TRBV12-5 and TRBJ2-1, with 7 bases matching TRBD1. In germline, CDR1 is LGHNT, CDR2 FRNRAP. The CDR3 is 15 amino acids. Unmatched junction bases numbered 3, after V lost 0 bases and J lost 4 bases. CDR3 sequence reads: CASGLVGGAYNEQFF. The DNA of the CDR3 is TGTGCTAGTGGTTTGGTAGGGGGCGCTTACAATGAGCAGTTCTTC.

This clonotype has a count of ten or more. The genes are TRBV5-5 and TRBJ1-2; 10 bases map to TRBD1. In germline, CDR1 is SGHKS, CDR2 YYEKEE (reference sequence). With V trimmed by 4 bases and J by 6 bases, 3 bases remained unmatched. The CDR3 loop spans 13 amino acids. Here the CDR3 reads CASSVGQGNGYTF. The CDR3, as DNA: TGTGCCAGCAGCGTGGGACAGGGGAATGGCTACACCTTC.

The chain uses TRBV20-1 and TRBJ1-1; D is ambiguous. Germline V gene lookup returns CDR1 DFQATT and CDR2 SNEGSKA (reference sequence). Trimming removed 6 bases at V and 7 bases at J, with 18 bases between. The CDR3 spans 13 residues. CDR3: CSAPPGARYEAFF. The CDR3 DNA is TGCAGTGCACCCCCGGGAGCCAGGTATGAAGCTTTCTTT.

This clonotype was observed a single time. This rearrangement joins TRBV25-1 to TRBJ1-1; D gene unclear. Trimming left V 1 base short and J 4 bases short, with 7 bases between. CDR1 MGHDK and CDR2 SYGVNS come from the germline V gene. This CDR3 has 13 amino acids. The CDR3 region is CASSEFSPTEAFF. DNA for the CDR3: TGTGCCAGCAGTGAATTTTCCCCCACTGAAGCTTTCTTT. Filled out from reference TRBV25-1 and TRBJ1-1, the complete variable domain reads EADIYQTPRYLVIGTGKKITLECSQTMGHDKMYWYQQDPGMELHLIHYSYGVNSTEKGDLSSESTVSRIRTEHFPLTLESARPSHTSQYLCASSEFSPTEAFFGQGTRLTVV.

There are a few counts of this clonotype. Given a much more abundant clone one base away, this may be a read error. The chain is built from TRBV3-1 and TRBJ2-3; 10 nucleotides agree with TRBD1. Germline CDR1 reads LGHDT; CDR2 reads YNNKEL (reference sequence). V lost 1 base to trimming and J lost 4 bases; unmatched junction nucleotides: 2. The CDR3 consists of 15 residues. For the CDR3, the DNA is TGTGCCAGCAGCCAAGTCGGGACAGGGGCAGATACGCAGTATTTT. Translation: CASSQVGTGADTQYF.

This chain links TRBV10-3 with TRBJ1-4, with 9 bases identical to TRBD1. CDR1 and CDR2 from the germline V gene are ENHRY and SYGVKD. The CDR3 extends over 14 amino acids. V trimming: 4 bases; J trimming: 7 bases; junction bases outside the gene matches: 4. The CDR3 sequence is CAISAGTGSEKLFF. The CDR3 nucleotides read TGTGCCATCAGTGCCGGGACAGGGAGTGAAAAACTGTTTTTT.

The rearrangement uses TRBV6-5 and TRBJ2-7; D ambiguous. The CDR3 has 15 amino acids. Trimming left V 6 bases short and J 1 base short, with 16 bases between. Germline loops: CDR1 MNHEY, CDR2 SVGAGI. In DNA, the CDR3 is TGTGCCAGCAGGGCCCACGAAACGGGTTCCTACGAGCAGTACTTC. Translation: CASRAHETGSYEQYF.

V and J are TRBV29-1 and TRBJ2-1; 9 positions agree with TRBD1. The end of the DNA fits TRBJ2-7 better, so the J call may be wrong. This CDR3 spans 14 amino acids. Germline V gene sequence: CDR1 SQVTM, CDR2 ANQGSEA. The CDR3, as DNA: TGCAGCGATTACAGGGGGCTCCTCTACAATGAGCAGTACTTC. It codes for CSDYRGLLYNEQYF.